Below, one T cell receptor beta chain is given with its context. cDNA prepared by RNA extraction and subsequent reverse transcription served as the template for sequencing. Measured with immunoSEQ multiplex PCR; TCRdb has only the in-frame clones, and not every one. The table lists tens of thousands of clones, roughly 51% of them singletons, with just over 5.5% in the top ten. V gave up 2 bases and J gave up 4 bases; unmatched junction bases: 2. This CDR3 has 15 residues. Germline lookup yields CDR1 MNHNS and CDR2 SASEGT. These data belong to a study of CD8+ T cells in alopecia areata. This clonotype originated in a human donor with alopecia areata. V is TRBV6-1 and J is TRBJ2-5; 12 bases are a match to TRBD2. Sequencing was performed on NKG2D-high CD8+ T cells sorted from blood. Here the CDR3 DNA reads TGTGCCAGCAGTGAACTAGCGGGGGGGCCAGAGACCCAGTACTTC. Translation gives CASSELAGGPETQYF.